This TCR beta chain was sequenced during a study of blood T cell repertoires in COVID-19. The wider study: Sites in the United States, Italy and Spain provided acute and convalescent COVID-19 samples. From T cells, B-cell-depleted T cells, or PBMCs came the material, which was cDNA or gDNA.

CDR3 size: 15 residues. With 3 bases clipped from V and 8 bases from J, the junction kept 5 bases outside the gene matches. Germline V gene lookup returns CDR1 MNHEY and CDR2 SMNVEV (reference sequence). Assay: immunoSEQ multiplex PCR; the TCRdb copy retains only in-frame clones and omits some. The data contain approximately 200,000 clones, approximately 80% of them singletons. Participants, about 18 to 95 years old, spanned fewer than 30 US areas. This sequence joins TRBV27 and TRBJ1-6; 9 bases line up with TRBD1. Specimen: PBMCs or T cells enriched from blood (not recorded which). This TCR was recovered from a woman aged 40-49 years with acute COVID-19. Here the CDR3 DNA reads TGTGCCAGCAGTTTCCTGGGACAGGGATATTCACCCCTCCACTTT. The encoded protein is CASSFLGQGYSPLHF.